The 28 T cell receptor beta chains below come from one sample, sequenced in a study of T-cell reconstitution after alpha-beta-depleted transplantation in children. TCRbeta library construction was performed incorporating unique molecular identifiers. TCRdb redid the calling of the PCR reads with MiXCR, one entry per CDR3 protein. The table includes 500,000 or so distinct CDR3 sequences, approximately 32% detected once. The material sequenced was PBMCs from the stem cell graft donor, taken from the stem cell graft. These receptors all stem from a human donor who donated a stem cell graft to a child with aplastic anemia.

Only a few counts were recorded for this clonotype. The genes are TRBV7-2 and TRBJ2-5; D is possibly TRBD1 (7 bases). The CDR3 covers 14 residues. Germline V gives CDR1 SGHTA, CDR2 FQGNSA. The V and J ends lost 5 bases and 5 bases respectively, with 15 bases between them. This CDR3 is CASSEGGSGETQYF. CDR3 bases: TGTGCCAGCAGCGAAGGGGGCAGCGGGGAGACCCAGTACTTC. Full variable domain (missing parts from reference TRBV7-2 and TRBJ2-5): GAGVSQSPSNKVTEKGKDVELRCDPISGHTALYWYRQSLGQGLEFLIYFQGNSAPDKSGLPSDRFSAERTGGSVSTLTIQRTQQEDSAVYLCASSEGGSGETQYFGPGTRLLVL.

The rearrangement links TRBV5-1 to TRBJ1-2; D perhaps matches TRBD1 (6 bases). Germline V gene sequence: CDR1 SGHRS, CDR2 YFSETQ. This CDR3 has 14 amino acids. V was shortened by 3 bases and J by 8 bases, with 17 bases between the two germline ends. The CDR3 DNA sequence: TGCGCCAGCAGCTACGGACAGCACCCTGAGGGCTACACCTTC. It translates to CASSYGQHPEGYTF.

This chain links TRBV20-1 with TRBJ2-6; D is perhaps TRBD2 (5 bases). Germline CDR1 reads DFQATT; CDR2 reads SNEGSKA (reference sequence). Trimming stripped 3 bases from V and 1 base from J, with 16 bases between. CDR3 size: 17 residues. CDR3 loop: CSARITAQRSGANVLTF. Written as DNA, the CDR3 is TGCAGTGCTAGGATCACAGCGCAGCGGTCTGGGGCCAACGTCCTGACTTTC.

V and J are TRBV30 and TRBJ2-7, with D possibly matching TRBD2 (5 bases). Trimming cost V 0 bases and J 2 bases, with 14 bases left between them. There are 15 residues in the CDR3. Germline lookup yields CDR1 GTSNPN and CDR2 SVGIG (reference sequence). The CDR3 loop reads CAWSVGLALPYEQYF. CDR3 bases: TGTGCCTGGAGTGTAGGGCTAGCCCTTCCCTACGAGCAGTACTTC.

V usage is TRBV20-1 and J usage is TRBJ1-5, with D uncertain. The CDR3 runs 14 residues. V lost 6 bases and J 0 bases, leaving 12 bases between the germline ends. Germline V gene sequence: CDR1 DFQATT, CDR2 SNEGSKA (reference sequence). The CDR3 DNA follows: TGCAGTGCGAGATACCCGGGTAGCAATCAGCCCCAGCATTTT. This codes for CSARYPGSNQPQHF.

The rearrangement joins TRBV28 to TRBJ2-5, with TRBD2 identical over 8 bases. The germline V gene encodes CDR1 MDHEN and CDR2 SYDVKM. This CDR3 has 15 residues. The junction had 6 bases not matched to a gene; V was cut back by 5 bases and J by 1 base. CDR3 region: CASSPSTSAQETQYF. CDR3 DNA sequence: TGTGCCAGCAGTCCTTCGACTAGCGCCCAAGAGACCCAGTACTTC. Full variable domain (rest looked up from reference TRBV28 and TRBJ2-5): DVKVTQSSRYLVKRTGEKVFLECVQDMDHENMFWYRQDPGLGLRLIYFSYDVKMKEKGDIPEGYSVSREKKERFSLILESASTNQTSMYLCASSPSTSAQETQYFGPGTRLLVL.

This clonotype was seen a handful of times. The rearrangement joins TRBV29-1 to TRBJ2-1; 12 nucleotides line up with TRBD2. The CDR3 has 12 amino acids. Germline-derived CDR1 and CDR2 are SQVTM and ANQGSEA. CDR3 nucleotides: TGCAGTGCGACTAGCGGGAGCCCCGAGCAGTTCTTC. This codes for CSATSGSPEQFF.

The CDR3 region is CASSLDIGLGPYSQFF. CDR3 sequence (DNA): TGCGCCAGCAGCTTGGATATCGGACTAGGGCCCTATTCACAGTTCTTC. The rearrangement links TRBV5-1 to TRBJ2-1; 7 bases map to TRBD2. The trim removed 0 bases at V and 13 bases at J, leaving 16 bases unmatched. The CDR3 covers 16 residues. Germline CDR1 is SGHRS and CDR2 is YFSETQ.

A word on this clonotype: Mismatch with germline at one junction end may stem from a read error. V gene TRBV29-1 combines with J gene TRBJ2-2, with D hard to call. Germline lookup yields CDR1 SQVTM and CDR2 ANQGSEA. The CDR3 consists of 14 residues. CDR3 sequence (DNA): TGCAGCGTTAAAGACAAGCTGAACACCGGGGAGCTGTTTTTT. It codes for CSVKDKLNTGELFF.

This clonotype was seen once. V usage is TRBV6-5 and J usage is TRBJ2-5; 12 bases map to TRBD2. The CDR3 spans 16 residues. Germline CDR1 MNHEY, CDR2 SVGAGI. Unmatched junction bases numbered 4, after V lost 0 bases and J lost 5 bases. The CDR3 is CASSYSSLAGGETQYF. In DNA form, the CDR3 reads TGTGCCAGCAGTTACTCGAGTCTAGCGGGAGGGGAGACCCAGTACTTC.

The V call is TRBV24-1, the J call TRBJ2-3, with D possibly matching TRBD2 (5 bases). CDR3 length equals 15 residues. V dropped 2 bases and J dropped 2 bases, with 10 bases sitting between them. Germline V gene data show CDR1 as KGHDR and CDR2 as SFDVKD. CDR3 in DNA: TGTGCCACCAGTGATTCTAAGCGGCCCACAGATACGCAGTATTTT. Its protein is CATSDSKRPTDTQYF.

In its sample, this clonotype was seen a few times. The V and J genes are TRBV12-3 or TRBV12-4 and TRBJ1-6, with 7 bases fitting TRBD1. The CDR3 runs 15 residues. V was pared by 5 bases and J by 5 bases, with 6 bases of the junction left unmatched. CDR3: CASSPLQGNNSPLHF. CDR3 nucleotide sequence: TGTGCCAGCAGTCCCCTACAGGGGAATAATTCACCCCTCCACTTT.

The rearrangement uses TRBV7-9 and TRBJ1-2; 7 bases fit TRBD1. Germline V gene data show CDR1 as SEHNR and CDR2 as FQNEAQ (reference sequence). J was trimmed by 6 bases and V by 0 bases; bases with no gene match: 4. The CDR3 spans 14 residues. CDR3 amino acids: CASSLADRRHGYTF. The CDR3 DNA reads TGTGCCAGCAGCTTAGCGGACAGGAGGCATGGCTACACCTTC.

This clonotype appeared a single time. The gene calls are TRBV29-1 and TRBJ1-2, with D perhaps matching TRBD1 (5 bases). Trimming shortened V by 5 bases and J by 2 bases, and 15 bases separated the two germline ends. CDR1 is SQVTM, CDR2 ANQGSEA, per germline. The CDR3 spans 14 residues. The CDR3 DNA reads TGCAGCGTTCTGAGCGAGGGGACGAACTATGGCTACACCTTC. Translation gives CSVLSEGTNYGYTF.

This rearrangement joins TRBV21-1 to TRBJ2-3; the table's D call, TRBD1, was not checked against the DNA. TRBV21-1 is given as a pseudogene. There are 18 residues in the CDR3. In DNA, the CDR3 is TGTGCCAGAATGTTAGTTCGGGGGGCTCATACTGGCACAGATACGCAGTATTTT. This codes for CARMLVRGAHTGTDTQYF.

The V and J genes are TRBV12-3 or TRBV12-4 and TRBJ1-1, with 7 bases fitting TRBD1. The CDR3 is 16 amino acids. V lost 6 bases to trimming and J lost 1 base; unmatched junction nucleotides: 11. CDR3 DNA sequence: TGTGCCAGCAGCCACGGTCGGAACAGGGGGAACACTGAAGCTTTCTTT. Protein product: CASSHGRNRGNTEAFF.

This clonotype showed up just once. The CDR3 loop reads CASSRGDGGAKNIQYF. The CDR3 region has the DNA TGCGCCAGCAGCAGAGGGGATGGCGGAGCCAAAAACATTCAGTACTTC. The chain carries TRBV5-1 and TRBJ2-4; TRBD1 or TRBD2 may be the D gene (5 bases each). The CDR3 spans 16 residues. The V gene lost 4 bases and the J gene lost 0 bases, with 14 bases spanning the gap. CDR1 is SGHRS and CDR2 is YFSETQ in the germline V gene.

This clonotype has a handful of counts. The rearrangement joins TRBV20-1 to TRBJ2-5, with a weak D call TRBD1 (8 bases). Germline V CDR1 and CDR2: DFQATT, SNEGSKA (reference sequence). The ends were cut back, 7 bases at V and 3 bases at J, with 15 bases in the middle. This CDR3 contains 13 residues. The CDR3: CSGTGGVEETQYF. The CDR3 bases are TGCAGTGGAACAGGGGGGGTCGAAGAGACCCAGTACTTC.

This clonotype was counted only a few times. The J gene is TRBJ2-1, the V gene TRBV5-1; TRBD1 matches at 7 bases. CDR3 length: 17 amino acids. Germline V gene sequence: CDR1 SGHRS, CDR2 YFSETQ. V lost 0 bases and J lost 7; bases outside the gene matches: 13. DNA for the CDR3: TGCGCCAGCAGCTTGGCGTTCGACAGGGTAGGTCTGAATGAGCAGTTCTTC. Translation gives CASSLAFDRVGLNEQFF.

This clonotype was seen only a few times. This chain connects TRBV9 to TRBJ2-3, with 13 bases identical to TRBD2. The CDR3 sequence is 16 residues long. Losses at the gene ends were 0 bases for V and 4 bases for J; bases not matched to a gene: 2. Germline CDR1 is SGDLS and CDR2 is YYNGEE. In nucleotides, the CDR3 is TGTGCCAGCAGCGTAGACGGGACTAGCGGGGCAGATACGCAGTATTTT. It codes for CASSVDGTSGADTQYF. Drawing the rest from reference TRBV9 and TRBJ2-3, the complete variable domain is DSGVTQTPKHLITATGQRVTLRCSPRSGDLSVYWYQQSLDQGLQFLIQYYNGEERAKGNILERFSAQQFPDLHSELNLSSLELGDSALYFCASSVDGTSGADTQYFGPGTRLTVL.

The rearrangement links TRBV5-6 to TRBJ2-2; D perhaps matches TRBD2 (7 bases). Trimming shortened V by 1 base and J by 7 bases, and 23 bases separated the two germline ends. Germline assignment: CDR1 SGHDT and CDR2 YYEEEE. The CDR3 is 18 amino acids. The CDR3 nucleotides read TGTGCCAGCAGCTTGTATGGACCGCGGTCAGGGGAGGGCGGGGAGCTGTTTTTT. This encodes CASSLYGPRSGEGGELFF.

The chain has TRBV5-1 and TRBJ2-5, with D unresolved. Trimming removed 0 bases at V and 5 bases at J, with 17 bases between. Germline values: CDR1 SGHRS, CDR2 YFSETQ. The CDR3 runs 16 residues. CDR3 in amino acids: CASSLGGASGRETQYF. In DNA, the CDR3 is TGCGCCAGCAGCTTGGGTGGAGCGAGTGGTCGGGAGACCCAGTACTTC.

Only a few counts were recorded for this clonotype. The V gene is TRBV12-3 or TRBV12-4, the J gene TRBJ1-5; D call uncertain. The V and J ends lost 5 bases and 0 bases respectively, with 11 bases between them. CDR3 size: 15 residues. The CDR3 sequence is CASSINIDSNQPQHF. The CDR3 DNA follows: TGTGCCAGCAGTATCAACATCGATAGCAATCAGCCCCAGCATTTT.

This clonotype was detected a few times. The chain has TRBV7-9 and TRBJ2-1; D is possibly TRBD1 or TRBD2 (6 bases each). The V gene's germline CDR1 is SEHNR and CDR2 FQNEAQ (reference sequence). The CDR3 is 15 amino acids. V dropped 1 base and J dropped 8 bases, with 15 bases sitting between them. The CDR3 region has the DNA TGTGCCAGCAGCTTAGGCGACCTGGGGGGCCATGAGCAGTTCTTC. It codes for CASSLGDLGGHEQFF.

The chain carries TRBV12-3 or TRBV12-4 and TRBJ1-6; possibly TRBD1 for D (6 bases). V gave up 6 bases and J gave up 6 bases, with 15 bases separating them. CDR3 length: 15 amino acids. The CDR3 coding sequence is TGTGCCAGCAGCTCTGCAGGGGCTGGTAATTCACCCCTCCACTTT. Amino acids: CASSSAGAGNSPLHF.

This sequence joins TRBV6-5 and TRBJ1-2, with 9 bases fitting TRBD1. V lost 2 bases and J lost 8; bases outside the gene matches: 6. Germline CDR1 and CDR2: MNHEY and SVGAGI. The CDR3 has 14 amino acids. The CDR3 DNA sequence: TGTGCCAGCAGTTACGCACAGGGGGCCGGGGGCTACACCTTC. Its translation: CASSYAQGAGGYTF.

This clonotype has a handful of counts. V and J are TRBV9 and TRBJ2-1; D possibly corresponds to TRBD2 (5 bases). Germline V gene data show CDR1 as SGDLS and CDR2 as YYNGEE. V lost 0 bases and J 4 bases, leaving 11 bases between the germline ends. CDR3 length: 15 amino acids. CDR3 DNA: TGTGCCAGCAGCGTAGCCGGGGTGGAATACAATGAGCAGTTCTTC. It codes for CASSVAGVEYNEQFF. The complete variable domain, with remaining parts taken from reference TRBV9 and TRBJ2-1, reads DSGVTQTPKHLITATGQRVTLRCSPRSGDLSVYWYQQSLDQGLQFLIQYYNGEERAKGNILERFSAQQFPDLHSELNLSSLELGDSALYFCASSVAGVEYNEQFFGPGTRLTVL.

The CDR3 DNA is TGTGCCAGTAGGGAACAGGGACTTCTTGGCACAGATACGCAGTATTTT. It encodes CASREQGLLGTDTQYF. The rearrangement uses TRBV19 and TRBJ2-3; D may correspond to TRBD1 or TRBD2 (6 bases each). The germline V gene encodes CDR1 LNHDA and CDR2 SQIVND (reference sequence). The CDR3 is made up of 16 amino acids. V lost 6 bases, J lost 1 base, and 17 bases lay in between.